This passage covers 21 T cell receptor beta chains from one sample sequenced in a study. Via MiXCR, TCRdb re-called the 5' RACE reads, giving one row per CDR3 protein. The sample has roughly 30,000 distinct CDR3 sequences, 25% to 30% seen once. Treg sorting used a CD4+CD25+CD127-/low gate. Sequenced: tumor-infiltrating Tregs sorted from the breast tumor. The receptors shown here come from a female donor with breast cancer.

This clonotype was recorded many times. The chain combines TRBV18 with TRBJ2-1; 10 nucleotides agree with TRBD1. Germline CDR1 KGHSH, CDR2 LQKENI. V shed 8 bases, J shed 5 bases, and the junction held 3 bases outside the gene matches. The length of the CDR3 is 13 residues. CDR3 sequence (DNA): TGTGCCAGCCGGGACAGGGGCGACAATGAGCAGTTCTTC. Translation: CASRDRGDNEQFF.

This clonotype was observed many times. The chain has TRBV6-1 and TRBJ1-1, with 7 bases matching TRBD1. The CDR3 is 16 residues long. CDR1 is MNHNS, CDR2 SASEGT, per germline. V trimming: 5 bases; J trimming: 1 base; junction bases outside the gene matches: 10. CDR3 nucleotide sequence: TGTGCCAGCAGTTACCGGGCGGGACAGAGGAACACTGAAGCTTTCTTT. Its translation: CASSYRAGQRNTEAFF.

There are many counts of this clonotype. The chain links TRBV7-2 to TRBJ2-3; the D gene is possibly TRBD1 (5 bases). Germline V gives CDR1 SGHTA, CDR2 FQGNSA. V was trimmed by 10 bases and J by 3 bases, leaving 26 bases between them. This CDR3 has 17 residues. In DNA, the CDR3 is TGTGCCATCCTAAGGGGCGGTTTGGGCTTTAGAACAGATACGCAGTATTTT. It yields the protein CAILRGGLGFRTDTQYF.

This clonotype was recorded a few times. V usage is TRBV2 and J usage is TRBJ1-4; 7 bases agree with TRBD1. The CDR3 is made up of 11 amino acids. The V segment lost 4 bases and the J segment 15 bases; nucleotides outside the gene matches: 5. Germline V lookup: CDR1 SNHLY, CDR2 FYNNEI. The DNA of the CDR3 is TGTGCCAGCAGTGTACAGGGGAATTTGTTTTTT. The encoded protein is CASSVQGNLFF.

This clonotype was detected a few times. The rearrangement uses TRBV4-1 and TRBJ2-1; a possible D gene is TRBD2 (5 bases). This CDR3 has 16 residues. V lost 4 bases and J lost 0, with 13 bases in between. In germline, CDR1 is MGHRA, CDR2 YSYEKL. The CDR3 region is CASSLVAPTSYNEQFF. CDR3 nucleotides: TGCGCCAGCAGCCTTGTAGCGCCGACCTCCTACAATGAGCAGTTCTTC.

The table lists this clonotype with a few counts. Since a much larger clone is just one base distant, this may be a read error. The V gene is TRBV6-1, the J gene TRBJ2-1; perhaps TRBD1 as D (6 bases). Germline CDR1 is MNHNS and CDR2 is SASEGT. The CDR3 totals 13 residues. This CDR3 reads CASTLTGPNEQSF. DNA of the CDR3: TGTGCCAGCACTTTAACAGGGCCTAATGAGCAGTCCTTC.

V gene TRBV6-5 combines with J gene TRBJ1-5; D is unresolved. Germline loops: CDR1 MNHEY, CDR2 SVGAGI. CDR3 length: 14 residues. V lost 5 bases and J 5 bases, leaving 13 bases between the germline ends. The CDR3 sequence is CASSEQRSYQPQHF. In DNA form, the CDR3 reads TGTGCCAGCAGTGAACAGCGGAGCTATCAGCCCCAGCATTTT.

Worth noting for this clonotype: This may arise from a read error, as a much more abundant clone is one base away. The CDR3 end shows no conserved phenylalanine or tryptophan, and so a read error is likely. The rearrangement joins TRBV12-3 or TRBV12-4 to TRBJ1-4; D may be TRBD1 (5 bases). The CDR3 covers 13 residues. V was trimmed by 7 bases and J by 4 bases, leaving 10 bases between them. CDR3 DNA: TGTGCCAGCACCGTAAGGGGTAATGAAAAACTGTTTCTT. It specifies CASTVRGNEKLFL.

This clonotype was counted between two and nine times. A read error may be the cause here, since a much bigger clone is one base away. The rearrangement links TRBV7-9 to TRBJ2-1; D is unclear. This CDR3 has 11 amino acids. Looked up from germline, CDR1 is SEHNR and CDR2 is FQNEAQ (reference sequence). This chain's CDR3 is CASSPLDEQLF. CDR3 coding DNA: TGTGCCAGCAGCCCTTTGGATGAGCAGCTCTTC.

This clonotype is labeled medium-sized (0.01 to 0.1%). The J gene is TRBJ2-1, the V gene TRBV24-1; 7 positions agree with TRBD2. The CDR3 spans 16 residues. With V trimmed by 0 bases and J by 4 bases, 5 bases remained unmatched. Germline CDR1 is KGHDR and CDR2 is SFDVKD. The CDR3 sequence is CATSDLRAGEYNEQFF. CDR3 DNA sequence: TGTGCCACCAGTGATTTGCGGGCGGGAGAGTACAATGAGCAGTTCTTC.

The V gene is TRBV11-3, the J gene TRBJ2-1; 10 positions match TRBD1. The V and J ends lost 5 bases and 5 bases, in that order; junction bases with no gene match: 6. The length of the CDR3 is 15 residues. Germline V gives CDR1 SGHNT, CDR2 YENEEA. The CDR3 DNA reads as TGTGCCAGCAGCACCGGGACAGGGGACGACAATGAGCAGTTCTTC. Translation gives CASSTGTGDDNEQFF.

This clonotype came up many times. V is TRBV4-1 and J is TRBJ2-7; D ambiguous. This CDR3 region has 14 residues. Germline CDR1 is MGHRA and CDR2 is YSYEKL. Trimming pared 0 bases from V and 2 bases from J, leaving 8 bases between. The CDR3 DNA is TGCGCCAGCAGCCAAGATAGTCTAGCCTACGAGCAGTACTTC. As protein: CASSQDSLAYEQYF.

This clonotype was seen at least ten times. The genes are TRBV7-9 and TRBJ2-1; 8 bases match TRBD2. This CDR3 contains 15 residues. Unmatched junction bases numbered 6, after V lost 5 bases and J lost 3 bases. Germline CDR1 SEHNR, CDR2 FQNEAQ (reference sequence). In DNA, the CDR3 is TGTGCCAGCAGCCCTACTAGCGGAAACTACAATGAGCAGTTCTTC. Translated, it gives CASSPTSGNYNEQFF.

In the case of this clonotype: This may be a read error, as it is one base from a much larger clone. The rearrangement joins TRBV19 to TRBJ1-1, with 8 positions matching TRBD1. The CDR3 is 16 residues long. Germline values: CDR1 LNHDA, CDR2 SQIVND (reference sequence). CDR3 region: CAGSIWTGSLNTEAFF. The CDR3 DNA reads TGTGCCGGTAGTATTTGGACAGGGTCCCTGAACACTGAAGCTTTCTTT.

This clonotype was detected a few times. CDR3 coding DNA: TGTGCCAGCAGCTTAGTGGACGGCAATGAGCAGTTCTTC. Protein product: CASSLVDGNEQFF. The V gene is TRBV7-3, the J gene TRBJ2-1; D is unresolved. The germline V gene has CDR1 SGHTA and CDR2 FQGTGA. This CDR3 contains 13 residues. V was shortened by 2 bases and J by 6 bases, with 8 bases between the two germline ends.

The chain uses TRBV30 and TRBJ1-1; no firm D call. This CDR3 spans 12 amino acids. The V gene lost 0 bases and the J gene lost 1 base, with 3 bases spanning the gap. The V gene's germline CDR1 is GTSNPN and CDR2 SVGIG (reference sequence). The CDR3 DNA is TGTGCCTGGAGTGTGGGGAACACTGAAGCTTTCTTT. This encodes CAWSVGNTEAFF. Supplemented by reference TRBV30 and TRBJ1-1, the full variable domain reads SQTIHQWPATLVQPVGSPLSLECTVEGTSNPNLYWYRQAAGRGLQLLFYSVGIGQISSEVPQNLSASRPQDRQFILSSKKLLLSDSGFYLCAWSVGNTEAFFGQGTRLTVV.

The table lists this clonotype with a few counts. The V gene is TRBV15, the J gene TRBJ1-6; TRBD1 matches at 7 bases. The CDR3 is 17 amino acids. The junction had 10 bases not matched to a gene; V was cut back by 1 base and J by 7 bases. Per the germline V gene, CDR1 is LNHNV and CDR2 is YYDKDF (reference sequence). For the CDR3, the DNA is TGTGCCACCAGCAGAGGAGTTGGGGACAGACCCAATTCACCCCTCCACTTT. Translated: CATSRGVGDRPNSPLHF.

A few counts support this clonotype. This may be a read error, as it is one base from a much larger clone. This chain uses TRBV3-1 with TRBJ2-5; D unresolved. Germline CDR1 and CDR2: LGHDT and YNNKEL (reference sequence). The CDR3 is made up of 12 amino acids. Trimming took 4 bases from V and 4 from J, leaving 7 bases between them. The DNA for the CDR3 is TGTGCCAGCAGCCGAGGCCGAGAGACCCAGTACTTC. This sequence encodes CASSRGRETQYF.

There are many counts of this clonotype. The chain employs TRBV5-1 and TRBJ1-1; D gene unclear. This CDR3 comprises 12 residues. Germline CDR1 reads SGHRS; CDR2 reads YFSETQ. V lost 4 bases and J lost 3, with 7 bases in between. The DNA for the CDR3 is TGCGCCAGCAGCCTCCGAGACACTGAAGCTTTCTTT. Translated: CASSLRDTEAFF.

The V gene is TRBV6-1, the J gene TRBJ2-1, with a possible D match to TRBD1 (6 bases). V lost 8 bases, J lost 9 bases, and 23 bases lay in between. Germline assignment: CDR1 MNHNS and CDR2 SASEGT. There are 15 residues in the CDR3. The CDR3 sequence is CASGNLRTETIEQFF. CDR3 bases: TGTGCCAGCGGCAATTTAAGGACAGAAACGATTGAGCAGTTCTTC.

This clonotype came up a few times. The CDR3 loop reads CSATGTSGRARDEQYF. CDR3 in DNA: TGCAGTGCTACCGGGACTAGCGGGAGGGCCCGCGACGAGCAGTACTTC. V usage is TRBV20-1 and J usage is TRBJ2-7; 16 positions match TRBD2. The J segment lost 5 bases and the V segment lost 4 bases, leaving 8 bases of the junction unmatched. CDR3 length equals 16 residues. The germline V gene encodes CDR1 DFQATT and CDR2 SNEGSKA (reference sequence).